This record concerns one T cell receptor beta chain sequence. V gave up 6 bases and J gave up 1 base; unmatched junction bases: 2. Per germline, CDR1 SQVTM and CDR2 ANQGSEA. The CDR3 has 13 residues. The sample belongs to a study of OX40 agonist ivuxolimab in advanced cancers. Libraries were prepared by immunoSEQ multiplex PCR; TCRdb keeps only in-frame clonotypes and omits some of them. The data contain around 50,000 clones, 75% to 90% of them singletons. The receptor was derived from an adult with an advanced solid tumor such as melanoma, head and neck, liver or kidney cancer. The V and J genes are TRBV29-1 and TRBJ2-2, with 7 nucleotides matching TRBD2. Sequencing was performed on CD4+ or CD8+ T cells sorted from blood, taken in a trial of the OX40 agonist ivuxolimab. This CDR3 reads CSVRGENTGELFF. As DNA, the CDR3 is TGCAGCGTACGGGGGGAGAACACCGGGGAGCTGTTTTTT.